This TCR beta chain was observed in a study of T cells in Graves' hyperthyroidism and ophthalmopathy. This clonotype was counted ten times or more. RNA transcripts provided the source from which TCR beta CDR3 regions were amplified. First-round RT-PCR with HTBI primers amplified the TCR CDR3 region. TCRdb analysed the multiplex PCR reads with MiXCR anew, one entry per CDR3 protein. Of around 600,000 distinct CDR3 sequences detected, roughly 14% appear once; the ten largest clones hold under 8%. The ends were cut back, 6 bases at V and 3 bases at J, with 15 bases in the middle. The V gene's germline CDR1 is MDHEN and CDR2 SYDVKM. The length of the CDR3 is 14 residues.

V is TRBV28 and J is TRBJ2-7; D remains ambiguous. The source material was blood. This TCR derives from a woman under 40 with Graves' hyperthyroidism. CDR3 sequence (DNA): TGTGCCAGCAGCCGCCCAGGTCGGGTCTACGAGCAGTACTTC. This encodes CASSRPGRVYEQYF.